Shown below are 32 T cell receptor beta chains from a single sample sequenced in a study of post-analysis software for immune sequencing data. The TCR beta cDNA libraries carried unique molecular identifiers. TCRdb independently ran MiXCR on the PCR reads; one entry per CDR3 protein. The data show hundreds of thousands of distinct CDR3 sequences, roughly 30% seen once. Study-level points and caveats: With TRBV5-6, TRBV5-1 and TRBV20-1 included, about five TRBV segments were more frequent in patients than in controls.

These receptors are not linked to any known antigen. Sequencing was performed on blood. All receptors derive from a girl between 10 and 17 years old with multiple sclerosis.

The chain has TRBV5-1 and TRBJ2-7; D unclear. Trimming stripped 0 bases from V and 4 bases from J, with 11 bases between. The length of the CDR3 is 14 residues. CDR1 SGHRS and CDR2 YFSETQ come from the germline V gene. DNA of the CDR3: TGCGCCAGCAGCTTGGATCTAGAGAAGTACGAGCAGTACTTC. It translates to CASSLDLEKYEQYF.

This rearrangement joins TRBV7-2 to TRBJ1-1; TRBD1 is a possible D gene (5 bases). The CDR3 has 16 residues. Germline V gene data show CDR1 as SGHTA and CDR2 as FQGNSA. Trimming stripped 1 base from V and 6 bases from J, with 18 bases between. The CDR3 region is CASSLEGTGGMSEAFF. For the CDR3, the DNA is TGTGCCAGCAGCTTAGAAGGGACCGGCGGAATGTCTGAAGCTTTCTTT.

V is TRBV7-2 and J is TRBJ2-2; possible D gene TRBD2, 6 bases. The CDR3 covers 18 residues. From germline, CDR1 is SGHTA and CDR2 FQGNSA. V was trimmed by 5 bases and J by 0 bases, leaving 19 bases between them. For the CDR3, the DNA is TGTGCCAGCAGCCCGGGGAGGAGTTTAGCGTCGAACACCGGGGAGCTGTTTTTT. Protein sequence: CASSPGRSLASNTGELFF.

In its sample, this clonotype was seen a few times. This sequence joins TRBV7-9 and TRBJ2-3; D is unresolved. The CDR3 is 16 residues long. Germline CDR1 SEHNR, CDR2 FQNEAQ (reference sequence). V was shortened by 5 bases and J by 1 base, with 16 bases between the two germline ends. CDR3 sequence: CASSPPDPFRTDTQYF. In DNA, the CDR3 is TGTGCCAGCAGCCCCCCGGACCCATTCCGCACAGATACGCAGTATTTT.

This clonotype was picked up a small number of times. This chain links TRBV6-6 with TRBJ2-7, with 12 bases aligning to TRBD2. CDR1 MNHNY and CDR2 SVGAGI come from the germline V gene (reference sequence). This CDR3 contains 17 residues. J was trimmed by 1 base and V by 5 bases; bases with no gene match: 9. The CDR3 nucleotides read TGTGCCAGCAGTCAAAGGCTAGCGGGAGGGGGGTCCTACGAGCAGTACTTC. Protein: CASSQRLAGGGSYEQYF.

This clonotype was detected only a few times. J is TRBJ2-5 and V is TRBV28; D is possibly TRBD2 (5 bases). The CDR3 has 11 residues. CDR1 is MDHEN and CDR2 is SYDVKM in the germline V gene. V lost 8 bases and J lost 7, with 11 bases in between. The CDR3 sequence: CASVGVGTQYF. The CDR3 nucleotides read TGTGCCAGCGTGGGAGTGGGGACCCAGTACTTC.

This clonotype has more than one count but fewer than ten. The chain joins TRBV4-1 to TRBJ2-3; maybe TRBD1 (7 bases). Looked up from germline, CDR1 is MGHRA and CDR2 is YSYEKL. Trimming left V 8 bases short and J 3 bases short, with 15 bases between. The CDR3 has 14 amino acids. The CDR3 DNA sequence: TGCGCCAGCCGCTTCCCAGGGGGGACAGATACGCAGTATTTT. The encoded protein is CASRFPGGTDTQYF.

This rearrangement joins TRBV6-6 to TRBJ2-7; 10 bases line up with TRBD1. The junction had 7 bases not matched to a gene; V was cut back by 6 bases and J by 5 bases. Per germline, CDR1 MNHNY and CDR2 SVGAGI (reference sequence). This CDR3 is 14 amino acids long. The CDR3 DNA reads TGTGCCAGCAGGGGGGACAGGGGAGTGGACGAGCAGTACTTC. This sequence encodes CASRGDRGVDEQYF.

This clonotype turned up a few times. V is TRBV7-9 and J is TRBJ2-5, with a possible D match to TRBD2 (6 bases). The CDR3 contains 13 residues. The V gene lost 10 bases and the J gene lost 2 bases, with 14 bases spanning the gap. CDR1 and CDR2 (germline): SEHNR, FQNEAQ (reference sequence). The CDR3 reads CATRRGRQETQYF. The CDR3 region has the DNA TGTGCCACCCGACGGGGGAGGCAAGAGACCCAGTACTTC.

The rearrangement links TRBV6-6 to TRBJ2-1; either TRBD1 or TRBD2 may fit D (5 bases each). Germline lookup yields CDR1 MNHNY and CDR2 SVGAGI (reference sequence). The length of the CDR3 is 15 residues. The germline V and J ends were trimmed by 2 bases and 10 bases, with 18 bases remaining between them. In DNA, the CDR3 is TGTGCCAGCAGTTACAGGGCCTCGCCGGGGCGGGAGCAGTTCTTC. Residues: CASSYRASPGREQFF.

In its sample, this clonotype was seen a few times. The chain couples TRBV6-2 or TRBV6-3 to TRBJ1-2, with a weak D call TRBD1 (5 bases). The V and J ends lost 7 bases and 5 bases respectively, with 14 bases between them. The CDR3 runs 13 residues. Per germline, CDR1 MNHEY and CDR2 SVGEGT. The DNA of the CDR3 is TGTGCCAGCAATCGGGACGGAGCTTATGGCTACACCTTC. It is translated as CASNRDGAYGYTF.

The chain combines TRBV14 with TRBJ1-3; unclear D gene. Germline V gene sequence: CDR1 SGHDN, CDR2 FVKESK. The CDR3 has 14 amino acids. V was clipped by 4 bases and J by 4 bases, with 11 bases between them. CDR3 in amino acids: CASSRYLLGNTIYF. Here the CDR3 DNA reads TGTGCCAGCAGCCGGTACCTATTGGGAAACACCATATATTTT.

There are a few counts of this clonotype. This chain links TRBV6-5 with TRBJ1-2, with 7 bases that match TRBD1. The CDR3 is made up of 15 amino acids. Per germline, CDR1 MNHEY and CDR2 SVGAGI. The ends lost 6 bases at V and 8 bases at J; junction bases unmatched: 15. The CDR3 loop is CASSYRSTGDRGYTF. The DNA for the CDR3 is TGTGCCAGCAGCTACCGAAGCACAGGGGATCGGGGCTACACCTTC.

The chain combines TRBV20-1 with TRBJ2-7; 7 bases map to TRBD2. Germline-derived CDR1 and CDR2 are DFQATT and SNEGSKA (reference sequence). The CDR3 consists of 17 residues. J was trimmed by 0 bases and V by 1 base; bases with no gene match: 12. The CDR3 here is CSARGPDASGPSYEQYF. The DNA for the CDR3 is TGCAGTGCTAGAGGCCCTGATGCTAGCGGTCCCTCCTACGAGCAGTACTTC.

CDR3 sequence: CSPHPSDAEYEQYF. The CDR3 DNA is TGCAGTCCCCACCCGTCGGACGCCGAATACGAGCAGTACTTC. The chain carries TRBV20-1 and TRBJ2-7; the D is unclear. Trimming took 8 bases from V and 4 from J, leaving 21 bases between them. The CDR3 runs to 14 residues. CDR1 is DFQATT, CDR2 SNEGSKA, per germline (reference sequence).

The chain links TRBV7-2 to TRBJ2-2, with D possibly matching TRBD1 (6 bases). V shed 4 bases and J shed 3 bases, with 15 bases lying between them. This CDR3 is built from 16 residues. Germline V gene data show CDR1 as SGHTA and CDR2 as FQGNSA. The chain's CDR3 is CASSSRWTDDTGELFF. CDR3 sequence (DNA): TGTGCCAGCAGCTCGAGATGGACAGACGACACCGGGGAGCTGTTTTTT.

This clonotype has more than one count but fewer than ten. CDR3 sequence reads: CASSQGPLLGTEAFF. The CDR3 nucleotides read TGCGCCAGCAGCCAGGGCCCCCTTCTTGGGACTGAAGCTTTCTTT. The genes are TRBV4-1 and TRBJ1-1, with unresolved D. Trimming took off 3 bases at V and 5 bases at J, with 16 bases between the two ends. CDR1 is MGHRA and CDR2 is YSYEKL in the germline V gene. The CDR3 has 15 amino acids.

The chain joins TRBV10-3 to TRBJ2-3; TRBD2 matches at 9 bases. Germline CDR1 is ENHRY and CDR2 is SYGVKD. The CDR3 has 15 amino acids. V lost 4 bases, J lost 3 bases, and 5 bases stayed unmatched. The CDR3 loop reads CAISVGLAETDTQYF. CDR3 in DNA: TGTGCCATCAGTGTGGGACTAGCCGAAACAGATACGCAGTATTTT.

The chain uses TRBV5-6 and TRBJ1-5; D possibly corresponds to TRBD1 (5 bases). Germline V lookup: CDR1 SGHDT, CDR2 YYEEEE. V was pared by 2 bases and J by 1 base, with 13 bases between. The CDR3 runs 16 residues. In DNA, the CDR3 is TGTGCCAGCAGCTTTATGTCGACAGCGAGCAATCAGCCCCAGCATTTT. Amino acid sequence: CASSFMSTASNQPQHF. The full variable domain, its missing parts supplied by reference TRBV5-6 and TRBJ1-5, is DAGVTQSPTHLIKTRGQQVTLRCSPKSGHDTVSWYQQALGQGPQFIFQYYEEEERQRGNFPDRFSGHQFPNYSSELNVNALLLGDSALYLCASSFMSTASNQPQHFGDGTRLSIL.

The chain recombines TRBV12-3 or TRBV12-4 with TRBJ1-2, with D uncertain. This CDR3 comprises 12 residues. V lost 1 base and J 4 bases, leaving 4 bases between the germline ends. DNA for the CDR3: TGTGCCAGCAGTTTAGTCCCCTATGGCTACACCTTC. It translates to CASSLVPYGYTF.

Here the CDR3 DNA reads TGTGCCAGCAGCTTAAGTACAGGGGTGAGCTACACCTTC. This gives the protein CASSLSTGVSYTF. The chain joins TRBV7-8 to TRBJ1-2; TRBD1 aligns across 7 bases. Losses at the gene ends were 2 bases for V and 9 bases for J; bases not matched to a gene: 6. Germline V lookup: CDR1 SGHVS, CDR2 FQNEAQ. This CDR3 contains 13 residues.

The chain links TRBV7-8 to TRBJ2-3, with 16 bases aligning to TRBD2. Germline CDR1 and CDR2: SGHVS and FQNEAQ. Losses at the gene ends were 5 bases for V and 4 bases for J; bases not matched to a gene: 6. This CDR3 is built from 17 residues. CDR3: CASSAGTSGRVADTQYF. In DNA, the CDR3 is TGTGCCAGCAGCGCCGGGACTAGCGGGAGGGTCGCAGATACGCAGTATTTT. The entire variable domain, with the rest obtained from reference TRBV7-8 and TRBJ2-3, is as follows: GAGVSQSPRYKVAKRGQDVALRCDPISGHVSLFWYQQALGQGPEFLTYFQNEAQLDKSGLPSDRFFAERPEGSVSTLKIQRTQQEDSAVYLCASSAGTSGRVADTQYFGPGTRLTVL.

The V call is TRBV7-2, the J call TRBJ2-1, with 8 bases matching TRBD2. Germline V lookup: CDR1 SGHTA, CDR2 FQGNSA. V dropped 7 bases and J dropped 0; count of bases not matched to a gene: 11. The CDR3 is 17 residues long. CDR3 region: CASTAQSGSLSYNEQFF. CDR3 bases: TGTGCCAGCACCGCCCAGAGCGGGAGTCTCTCCTACAATGAGCAGTTCTTC. The variable domain in full, completed from reference TRBV7-2 and TRBJ2-1, reads GAGVSQSPSNKVTEKGKDVELRCDPISGHTALYWYRQSLGQGLEFLIYFQGNSAPDKSGLPSDRFSAERTGGSVSTLTIQRTQQEDSAVYLCASTAQSGSLSYNEQFFGPGTRLTVL.

V is TRBV20-1 and J is TRBJ1-2; weak D call: TRBD1 (5 bases). CDR1 and CDR2 (germline): DFQATT, SNEGSKA (reference sequence). The V end was cut by 2 bases, the J end by 8 bases, with 18 bases between. The CDR3 is 14 amino acids. The CDR3 here is CSARKAGRLGGYTF. In nucleotides, the CDR3 is TGCAGTGCTAGAAAGGCAGGGCGGTTGGGAGGCTACACCTTC.

The chain links TRBV20-1 to TRBJ1-6; D unclear. The CDR3 has 15 amino acids. Trimming took 3 bases from V and 0 from J, leaving 9 bases between them. Per the germline V gene, CDR1 is DFQATT and CDR2 is SNEGSKA (reference sequence). CDR3 coding DNA: TGCAGTGCTAGTAGTGGACGCTCCTATAATTCACCCCTCCACTTT. Residues: CSASSGRSYNSPLHF.

This rearrangement joins TRBV6-5 to TRBJ1-4; tentatively, D is TRBD1 (5 bases). From germline, CDR1 is MNHEY and CDR2 SVGAGI. The V end lost 0 bases, the J end lost 5 bases, and 10 bases lay between the germline ends. This CDR3 is built from 15 residues. CDR3 in amino acids: CASSYSQVGNEKLFF. The CDR3 DNA follows: TGTGCCAGCAGTTACTCACAGGTTGGGAATGAAAAACTGTTTTTT.

The chain joins TRBV7-9 to TRBJ1-6; TRBD1 matches at 7 bases. The junction had 12 bases not matched to a gene; V was cut back by 5 bases and J by 11 bases. The CDR3 is 15 amino acids. CDR1 and CDR2 from the germline V gene are SEHNR and FQNEAQ (reference sequence). CDR3 protein: CASSPRDSSVTPLHF. For the CDR3, the DNA is TGTGCCAGCAGCCCCCGGGACAGTTCCGTAACACCCCTCCACTTT.

This clonotype has more than one count but fewer than ten. The chain is built from TRBV9 and TRBJ2-7, with D perhaps TRBD1 or TRBD2 (5 bases each). V gave up 4 bases and J gave up 2 bases, with 13 bases separating them. This CDR3 is 14 amino acids long. Germline V gene lookup returns CDR1 SGDLS and CDR2 YYNGEE. The CDR3 region has the DNA TGTGCCAGCAGCCCCGGGGCCGAAACCTACGAGCAGTACTTC. It specifies CASSPGAETYEQYF.

This clonotype was seen only a few times. The V call is TRBV3-1, the J call TRBJ2-3; 7 bases are a match to TRBD2. Germline CDR1 reads LGHDT; CDR2 reads YNNKEL (reference sequence). V was clipped by 0 bases and J by 2 bases; unmatched bases: 8. The CDR3 is 17 residues long. CDR3: CASSQEVAGDFTDTQYF. CDR3 DNA: TGTGCCAGCAGCCAAGAGGTTGCGGGGGACTTCACAGATACGCAGTATTTT.

This clonotype was seen ten or more times. The chain employs TRBV20-1 and TRBJ2-3, with a weak D call TRBD2 (6 bases). In germline, CDR1 is DFQATT, CDR2 SNEGSKA (reference sequence). This CDR3 region has 13 residues. Between the trimmed V and J ends, which lost 3 bases and 5 bases, there was a span of 12 bases. Here the CDR3 reads CSASGSFGDTQYF. CDR3 in DNA: TGCAGTGCTAGCGGGAGTTTTGGAGATACGCAGTATTTT.

In this sample, this clonotype turned up a few times. The chain carries TRBV28 and TRBJ2-1, with D uncertain. From germline, CDR1 is MDHEN and CDR2 SYDVKM. Trimming took 6 bases from V and 4 from J, leaving 13 bases between them. This CDR3 contains 14 residues. The CDR3 here is CASSPPGIYNEQFF. The CDR3 DNA reads as TGTGCCAGCAGCCCCCCAGGAATTTACAATGAGCAGTTCTTC.

In regard to this clonotype: A read error may account for a junction end that differs from germline. The chain is built from TRBV5-1 and TRBJ2-7, with 7 bases aligning to TRBD1. Per the germline V gene, CDR1 is SGHRS and CDR2 is YFSETQ. The CDR3 is 14 amino acids. The CDR3 sequence is CASSRDSLSCEQYF. As DNA, the CDR3 is TGCGCCAGCAGCAGGGACAGCCTCTCCTGCGAGCAGTACTTC.